This entry describes one TCR beta chain. Its antigen remains unknown. This record belongs to a study of T cells in narcolepsy. TCRdb's copy holds only in-frame clones and misses some; the assay was immunoSEQ multiplex PCR. The table records nearly 35,000 clones, more than 75% of them present only once. General study findings and limits: Comparing one patient's CSF and blood CD4+ clonotypes highlighted HCRT- and TRIB2-specific autoreactive clonotypes. Blood of same and different patients, but not healthy controls, reportedly held recurring autoreactive clonotypes. Autoreactive clone sequences were missing from some blood memory CD4+ repertoires.

The CDR3 has 16 residues. The rearrangement joins TRBV21-1 to TRBJ2-2; the table assigns TRBD2, which was not confirmed against the DNA. TRBV21-1 is annotated as a pseudogene. Sequencing was done on a sample of memory (CD45RA-) CD4+ T cells from blood. The clonotype originates from a human donor in good health. Here the CDR3 reads CASSKGGSEDTGELFF. CDR3 coding DNA: TGTGCCAGCAGCAAGGGCGGGAGCGAGGATACCGGGGAGCTGTTTTTT.